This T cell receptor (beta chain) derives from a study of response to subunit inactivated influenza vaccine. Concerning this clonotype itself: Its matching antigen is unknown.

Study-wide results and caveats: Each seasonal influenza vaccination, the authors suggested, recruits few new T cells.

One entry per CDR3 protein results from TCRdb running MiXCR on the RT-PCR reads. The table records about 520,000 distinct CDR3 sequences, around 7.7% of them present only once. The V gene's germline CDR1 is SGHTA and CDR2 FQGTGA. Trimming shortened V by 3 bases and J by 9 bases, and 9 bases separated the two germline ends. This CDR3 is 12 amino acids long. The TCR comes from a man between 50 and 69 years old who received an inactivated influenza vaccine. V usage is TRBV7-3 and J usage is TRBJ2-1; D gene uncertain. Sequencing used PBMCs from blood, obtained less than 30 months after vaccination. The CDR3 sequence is CASSFTWGEQFF. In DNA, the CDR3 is TGTGCCAGCAGCTTTACTTGGGGTGAGCAGTTCTTC.